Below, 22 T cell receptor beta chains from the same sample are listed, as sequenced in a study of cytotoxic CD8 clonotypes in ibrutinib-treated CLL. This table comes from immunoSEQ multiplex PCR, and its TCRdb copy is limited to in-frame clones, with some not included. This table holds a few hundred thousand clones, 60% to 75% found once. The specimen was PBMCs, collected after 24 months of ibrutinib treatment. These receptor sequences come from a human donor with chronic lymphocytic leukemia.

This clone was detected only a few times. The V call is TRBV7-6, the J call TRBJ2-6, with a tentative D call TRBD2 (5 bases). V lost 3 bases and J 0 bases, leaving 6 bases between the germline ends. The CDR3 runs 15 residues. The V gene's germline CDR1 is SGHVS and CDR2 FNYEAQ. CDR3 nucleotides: TGTGCCAGCAGCTTTCGGGGCTCTGGGGCCAACGTCCTGACTTTC. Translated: CASSFRGSGANVLTF.

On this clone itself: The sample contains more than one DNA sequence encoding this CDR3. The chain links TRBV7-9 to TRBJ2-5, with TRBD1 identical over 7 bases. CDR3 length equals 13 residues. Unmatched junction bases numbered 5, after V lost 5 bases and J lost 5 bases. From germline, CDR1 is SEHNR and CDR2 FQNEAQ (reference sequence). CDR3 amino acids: CASSPQGRETQYF. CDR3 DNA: TGTGCCAGCAGCCCACAGGGGCGGGAGACCCAGTACTTC.

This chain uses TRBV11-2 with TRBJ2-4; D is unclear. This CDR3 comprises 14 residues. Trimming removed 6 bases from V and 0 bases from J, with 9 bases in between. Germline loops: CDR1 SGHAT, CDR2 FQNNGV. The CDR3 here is CASRDIRAKNIQYF. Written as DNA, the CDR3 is TGTGCCAGCAGGGATATCCGAGCCAAAAACATTCAGTACTTC.

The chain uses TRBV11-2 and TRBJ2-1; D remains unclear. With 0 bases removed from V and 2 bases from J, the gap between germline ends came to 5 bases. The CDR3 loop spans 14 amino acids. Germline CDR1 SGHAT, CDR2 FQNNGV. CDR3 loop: CASSLDSAYNEQFF. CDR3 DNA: TGTGCCAGCAGCTTAGACAGTGCCTACAATGAGCAGTTCTTC.

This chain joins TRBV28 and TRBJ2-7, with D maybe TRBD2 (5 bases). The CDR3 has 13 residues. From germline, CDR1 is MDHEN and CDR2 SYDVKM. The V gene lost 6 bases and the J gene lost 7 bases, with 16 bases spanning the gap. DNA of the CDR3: TGTGCCAGCAGGGGAGCGGAGCAAGGGGAGCAGTACTTC. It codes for CASRGAEQGEQYF.

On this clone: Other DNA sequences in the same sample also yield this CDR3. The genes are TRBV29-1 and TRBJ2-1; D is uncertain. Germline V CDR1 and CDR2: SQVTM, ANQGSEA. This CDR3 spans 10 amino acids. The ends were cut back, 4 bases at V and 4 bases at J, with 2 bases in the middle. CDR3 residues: CSVAYNEQFF. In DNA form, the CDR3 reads TGCAGCGTTGCATACAATGAGCAGTTCTTC.

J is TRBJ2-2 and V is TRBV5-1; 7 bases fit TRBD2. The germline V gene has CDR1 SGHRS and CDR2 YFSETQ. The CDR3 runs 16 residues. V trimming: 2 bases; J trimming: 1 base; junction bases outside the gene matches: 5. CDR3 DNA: TGCGCCAGCAGCTTCCTAGCGGCCCAGAACACCGGGGAGCTGTTTTTT. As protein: CASSFLAAQNTGELFF.

Written as DNA, the CDR3 is TGCGCCAGCACCACAGAGTCTGGAAACACCATATATTTT. The encoded protein is CASTTESGNTIYF. This chain connects TRBV10-2 to TRBJ1-3; D remains unclear. CDR3 length: 13 residues. Germline V gene sequence: CDR1 WSHSY, CDR2 SAAADI. The V end was cut by 7 bases, the J end by 1 base, with 8 bases between.

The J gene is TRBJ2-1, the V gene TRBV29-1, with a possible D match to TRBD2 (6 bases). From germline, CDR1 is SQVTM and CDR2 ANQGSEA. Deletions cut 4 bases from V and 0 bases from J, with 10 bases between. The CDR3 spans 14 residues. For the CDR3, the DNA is TGCAGCGTTGCCCTCGGGAGCTCCTACAATGAGCAGTTCTTC. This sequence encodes CSVALGSSYNEQFF.

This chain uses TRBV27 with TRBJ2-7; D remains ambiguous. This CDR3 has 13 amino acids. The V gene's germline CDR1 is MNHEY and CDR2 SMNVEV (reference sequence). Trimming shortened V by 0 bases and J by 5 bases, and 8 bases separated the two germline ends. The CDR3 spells CASSLSDADEQYF. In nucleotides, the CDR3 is TGTGCCAGCAGTTTATCCGACGCCGACGAGCAGTACTTC.

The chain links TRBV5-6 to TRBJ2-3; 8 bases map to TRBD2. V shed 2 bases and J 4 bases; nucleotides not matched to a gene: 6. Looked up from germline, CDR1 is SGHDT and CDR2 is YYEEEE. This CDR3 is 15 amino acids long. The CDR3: CASSLRLARADTQYF. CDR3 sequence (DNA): TGTGCCAGCAGCTTAAGACTAGCGCGCGCAGATACGCAGTATTTT.

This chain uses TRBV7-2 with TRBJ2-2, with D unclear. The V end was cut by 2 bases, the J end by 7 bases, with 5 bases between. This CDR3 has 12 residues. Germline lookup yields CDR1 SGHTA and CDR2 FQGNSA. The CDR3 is CASSLIGGELFF. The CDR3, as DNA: TGTGCCAGCAGCTTAATAGGCGGGGAGCTGTTTTTT.

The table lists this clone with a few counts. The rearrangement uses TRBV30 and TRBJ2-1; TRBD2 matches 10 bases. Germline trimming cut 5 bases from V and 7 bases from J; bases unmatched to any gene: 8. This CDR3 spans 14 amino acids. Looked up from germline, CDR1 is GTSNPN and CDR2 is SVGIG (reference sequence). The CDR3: CAWGPGTSANEQFF. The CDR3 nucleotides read TGTGCCTGGGGTCCCGGGACTAGCGCAAATGAGCAGTTCTTC.

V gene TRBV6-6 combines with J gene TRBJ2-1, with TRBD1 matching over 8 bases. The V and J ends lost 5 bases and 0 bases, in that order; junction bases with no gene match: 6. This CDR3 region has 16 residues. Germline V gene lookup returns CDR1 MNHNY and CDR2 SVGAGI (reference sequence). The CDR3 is CASSVLDRVSYNEQFF. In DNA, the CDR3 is TGTGCCAGCAGTGTCTTGGACAGGGTCTCCTACAATGAGCAGTTCTTC.

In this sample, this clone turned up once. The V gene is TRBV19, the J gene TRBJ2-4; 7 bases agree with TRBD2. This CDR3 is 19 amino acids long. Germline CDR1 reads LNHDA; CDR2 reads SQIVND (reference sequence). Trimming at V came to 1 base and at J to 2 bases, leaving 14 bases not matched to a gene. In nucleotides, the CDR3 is TGTGCCAGTAGTATAGGCATATGGCGGGAGCCCGGTCCCAAAAACATTCAGTACTTC. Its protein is CASSIGIWREPGPKNIQYF.

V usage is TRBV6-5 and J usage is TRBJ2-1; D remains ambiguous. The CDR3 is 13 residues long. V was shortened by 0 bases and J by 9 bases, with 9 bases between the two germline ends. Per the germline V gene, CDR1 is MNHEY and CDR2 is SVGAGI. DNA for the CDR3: TGTGCCAGCAGTTACTCGGTATGGGGTGAGCAGTTCTTC. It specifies CASSYSVWGEQFF.

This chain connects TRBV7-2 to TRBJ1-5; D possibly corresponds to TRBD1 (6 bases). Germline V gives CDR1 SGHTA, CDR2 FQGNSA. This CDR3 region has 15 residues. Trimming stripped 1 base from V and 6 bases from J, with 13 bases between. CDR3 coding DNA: TGTGCCAGCAGCTTAGGCAGGGGTGCTAGTCAGCCCCAGCATTTT. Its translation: CASSLGRGASQPQHF. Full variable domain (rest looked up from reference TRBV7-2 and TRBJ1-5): GAGVSQSPSNKVTEKGKDVELRCDPISGHTALYWYRQSLGQGLEFLIYFQGNSAPDKSGLPSDRFSAERTGGSVSTLTIQRTQQEDSAVYLCASSLGRGASQPQHFGDGTRLSIL.

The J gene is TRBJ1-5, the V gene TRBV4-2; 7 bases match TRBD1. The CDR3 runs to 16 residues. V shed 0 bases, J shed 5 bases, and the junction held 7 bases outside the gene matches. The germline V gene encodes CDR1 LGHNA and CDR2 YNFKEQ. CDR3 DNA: TGTGCCAGCAGCCAAGAACAGGGACAGAGACATCAGCCCCAGCATTTT. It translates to CASSQEQGQRHQPQHF.

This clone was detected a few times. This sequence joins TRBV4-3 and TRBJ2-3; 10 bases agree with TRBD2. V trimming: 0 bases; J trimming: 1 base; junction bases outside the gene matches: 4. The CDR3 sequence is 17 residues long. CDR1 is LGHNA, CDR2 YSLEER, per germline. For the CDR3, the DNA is TGCGCCAGCAGCCAAGACAGACTAGCGGGTCGCACAGATACGCAGTATTTT. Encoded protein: CASSQDRLAGRTDTQYF.

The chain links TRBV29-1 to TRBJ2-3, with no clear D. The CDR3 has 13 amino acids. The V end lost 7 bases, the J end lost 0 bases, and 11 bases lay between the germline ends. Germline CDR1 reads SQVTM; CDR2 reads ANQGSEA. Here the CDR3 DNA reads TGCAGCGCCGCCGGGCTCAGCACAGATACGCAGTATTTT. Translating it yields CSAAGLSTDTQYF.

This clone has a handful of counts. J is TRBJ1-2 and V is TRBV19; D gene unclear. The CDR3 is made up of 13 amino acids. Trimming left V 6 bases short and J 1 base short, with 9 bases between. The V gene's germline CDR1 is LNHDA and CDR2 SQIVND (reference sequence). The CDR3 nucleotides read TGTGCCAGTAGCGACGGACGTAACTATGGCTACACCTTC. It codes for CASSDGRNYGYTF.

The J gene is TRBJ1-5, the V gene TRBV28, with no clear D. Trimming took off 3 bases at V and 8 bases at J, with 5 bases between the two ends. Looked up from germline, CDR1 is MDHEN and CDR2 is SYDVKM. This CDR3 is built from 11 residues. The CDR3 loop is CASSFTEPQHF. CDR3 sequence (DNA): TGTGCCAGCAGTTTTACGGAGCCCCAGCATTTT. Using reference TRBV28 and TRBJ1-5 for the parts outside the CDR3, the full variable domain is DVKVTQSSRYLVKRTGEKVFLECVQDMDHENMFWYRQDPGLGLRLIYFSYDVKMKEKGDIPEGYSVSREKKERFSLILESASTNQTSMYLCASSFTEPQHFGDGTRLSIL.